The rows below give T cell receptor beta chains drawn from one sample of a study of cytotoxic CD8 clonotypes in ibrutinib-treated CLL. Method: immunoSEQ multiplex PCR; TCRdb's copy keeps in-frame clones and lacks some. The sample shows some 92,000 clones, 75% to 80% of them seen only once. The specimen was PBMCs, collected after 24 months of ibrutinib treatment. The receptors were gathered from a human donor with chronic lymphocytic leukemia. CDR3s include the opening cysteine and the closing phenylalanine or tryptophan. Expanded clones are given a class, and other clones once, few, many or no size at all.

size: .
J: TRBJ2-5
V: TRBV7-3
CDR3: CASSSTGKETQYF

size: .
J: TRBJ2-7
V: TRBV5-4
CDR3: CASSLRDRSLYEQYF

size: .
J: TRBJ2-3
V: TRBV5-8
CDR3: CASSPQLIGGRTDTQYF

size: .
J: TRBJ1-5
V: TRBV12-5
CDR3: CASGEGSNQPQHF

size: .
J: TRBJ1-2
V: TRBV28
CDR3: CASSLGTPSNYGYTF

size: .
J: TRBJ2-3
V: TRBV14
CDR3: CASSQDLLAGVDTQYF

size: .
J: TRBJ1-5
V: TRBV28
CDR3: CASRTGGWTFQPQHF

size: .
J: TRBJ1-2
V: TRBV19
CDR3: CASRRGLGYGYTF

size: .
J: TRBJ2-3
V: TRBV7-2
CDR3: CASSSNTDTQYF

size: .
J: TRBJ1-4
V: TRBV5-1
CDR3: CASSLPRGGWDEKLFF

size: .
J: TRBJ1-2
V: TRBV6-1
CDR3: CASSVQTANYGYTF

size: .
J: TRBJ2-7
V: TRBV29-1
CDR3: CSVETGTGVYEQYF

size: .
J: TRBJ1-1
V: TRBV19
CDR3: CASSPRQGAPTEAFF

size: .
J: TRBJ1-2
V: TRBV6-1
CDR3: CASFPRTRRDYGYTF

size: .
J: TRBJ1-4
V: TRBV9
CDR3: CASSAETTGEKLFF

size: .
J: TRBJ2-7
V: TRBV18
CDR3: CASSPQGGASGRSDDYEQYF

size: once
J: TRBJ1-1
V: TRBV5-1
CDR3: CASSLDRAGNTEAFF

size: .
J: TRBJ2-7
V: TRBV5-1
CDR3: CASSPSASSYEQYF

size: .
J: TRBJ2-3
V: TRBV5-6
CDR3: CASSLSSHSTDTQYF

size: .
J: TRBJ1-5
V: TRBV27
CDR3: CASSPYLNRGTQPQHF

size: .
J: TRBJ2-2
V: TRBV30
CDR3: CAWSGQWGTGELFF

size: .
J: TRBJ2-1
V: TRBV19
CDR3: CASSRWTSGIVNNEQFF

size: few
J: TRBJ1-5
V: TRBV11-2
CDR3: CASSLSVGQPQHF

size: .
J: TRBJ1-2
V: TRBV7-8
CDR3: CASSLAGGNGYTF

size: .
J: TRBJ1-2
V: TRBV12-1
CDR3: CASSPPETLVLGGYTF

size: .
J: TRBJ2-5
V: TRBV19
CDR3: CASTAGGGTQETQYF

size: .
J: TRBJ2-3
V: TRBV9
CDR3: CASSPTGTGEVADTQYF

size: .
J: TRBJ1-5
V: TRBV15
CDR3: CATSRDGGSSNQPQHF

size: .
J: TRBJ1-1
V: TRBV19
CDR3: CASSIGQKMNTEAFF

size: .
J: TRBJ2-3
V: TRBV12-5
CDR3: CASGFLHRAGDTQYF

size: .
J: TRBJ2-1
V: TRBV6-1
CDR3: CASSEAGQNNEQFF

size: .
J: TRBJ1-2
V: TRBV5-1
CDR3: CASSPIISQGYTF

size: few
J: TRBJ2-2
V: TRBV5-1
CDR3: CASSLAAANTGELFF

size: .
J: TRBJ1-2
V: TRBV28
CDR3: CASLGGQKGYTF

size: once
J: TRBJ2-5
V: TRBV27
CDR3: CASSGRETQYF

size: .
J: TRBJ2-4
V: TRBV6-4
CDR3: CASSVSGGNIQYF

size: .
J: TRBJ2-1
V: TRBV19
CDR3: CASSGDRYNEQFF

size: .
J: TRBJ1-3
V: TRBV7-2
CDR3: CASSPAPGSGNTIYF

size: .
J: TRBJ2-7
V: TRBV5-1
CDR3: CASSLGLAGDGQYF

size: .
J: TRBJ1-2
V: TRBV6-5
CDR3: CASSYSPETYYGYTF

size: .
J: TRBJ2-1
V: TRBV27
CDR3: CASSSPSPSEQFF

size: .
J: TRBJ2-7
V: TRBV19
CDR3: CASSISGTGTYEQYF

size: .
J: TRBJ1-5
V: TRBV19
CDR3: CASSKPRTMGDQPQHF

size: .
J: TRBJ2-1
V: TRBV7-3
CDR3: CASSLGQGAPEQFF

size: .
J: TRBJ2-3
V: TRBV7-2
CDR3: CASSLVAGGPDTQYF

size: once
J: TRBJ1-5
V: TRBV27
CDR3: CASRRTEYQPQHF

size: .
J: TRBJ2-7
V: TRBV28
CDR3: CASAFGGSPRGGEQYF

size: .
J: TRBJ2-2
V: TRBV19
CDR3: CASSSPGEVTGELFF

size: .
J: TRBJ2-7
V: TRBV20-1
CDR3: CSVGVGYEQYF

size: .
J: TRBJ1-1
V: TRBV11-2
CDR3: CASSFIRGINTEAFF

size: .
J: TRBJ1-2
V: TRBV27
CDR3: CASSSLGQGLSVTNYGYTF

size: .
J: TRBJ2-2
V: TRBV19
CDR3: CASSLTSGKALGTGELFF